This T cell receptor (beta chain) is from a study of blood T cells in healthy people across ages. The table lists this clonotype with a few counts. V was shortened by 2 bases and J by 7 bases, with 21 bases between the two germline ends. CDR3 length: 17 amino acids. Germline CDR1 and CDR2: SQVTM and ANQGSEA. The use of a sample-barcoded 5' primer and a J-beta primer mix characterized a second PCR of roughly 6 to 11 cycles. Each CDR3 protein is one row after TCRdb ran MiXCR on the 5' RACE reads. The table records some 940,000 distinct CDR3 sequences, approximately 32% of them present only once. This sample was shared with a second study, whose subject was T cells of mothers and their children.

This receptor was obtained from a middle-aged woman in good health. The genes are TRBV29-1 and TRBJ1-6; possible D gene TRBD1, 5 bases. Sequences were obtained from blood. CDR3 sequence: CSVEPLSLRRGNSPLHF. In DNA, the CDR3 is TGCAGCGTTGAACCACTGTCTTTGCGACGGGGGAATTCACCCCTCCACTTT.